The subject of this entry is one TCR beta chain. Its antigen is unknown. It has no much larger one-base neighbor in the sample; base qualities were not kept. This entry comes from a study of CD8+ T cells in alopecia areata (dated by TCRdb to the late 2010s). For context, the study as a whole: The treated patients, all with moderate-to-severe alopecia areata, were enrolled in an open-label pilot trial of oral tofacitinib given at 5 to 10 mg twice daily. Patients received tofacitinib for 6 to 18 months and were then followed off drug for 6 months to check for delayed response and recurrence. In treated patients, disease severity was measured using the SALT score, which gives the percentage of scalp surface area affected. To study T cell clonal expansion in alopecia areata, the researchers applied high-throughput TCRbeta sequencing to both the C3H/HeJ mouse model and human patients. On the human side, TCRbeta sequencing was run on scalp tissue and on sorted CD4+ and CD8+ peripheral blood T cells from healthy controls and from alopecia areata patients with either patchy or totalis/universalis disease. Biopsies were taken from tofacitinib-treated patients at baseline and again at 4 and 24 weeks into treatment, and several of those patients also had a later scalp biopsy. Scalp clonality was compared across normal scalp (n=4), patchy alopecia areata scalp (n=8), and alopecia totalis/universalis scalp (n=8). RNA was extracted with the PAXgene miRNA kit for fixed scalp, the miRNeasy kit for PBMCs, and the RNeasy kit for mouse skin. Amplification of TCRbeta CDR3 regions was done by immunoSEQ multiplex PCR using 35 Vbeta forward primers and 13 Jbeta reverse primers.

What the work shows at the level of the full study, not this receptor alone: Compared with normal scalp, lesional scalp had higher clonality and more expanded CD8+ clones, particularly in alopecia totalis/universalis, a pattern that suggests antigenic drive. Scalp TCR repertoire analysis is complicated because resident alphabeta T cells in normal human skin are also sequenced, whereas mouse skin is dominated by gammadelta T cells. Because the treated cohort was small and had just a single nonresponder, larger studies are needed to establish links between baseline CD8+ expansion and response. With tofacitinib, both scalp clonality and the number of expanded CD8+ clones among the top 100 scalp clones went down significantly. Many expanded lesional clones persisted in scalp and blood during tofacitinib treatment, which may partly explain relapse after stopping treatment. TCR sequences shared between patients were less clear than in mice, possibly partly because of HLA diversity in the patient population.

The CDR3 spans 15 residues, from the cysteine through the phenylalanine. Just CDR3 DNA is preserved here, 45 bases in frame from base 1. Clipping removes 1 base from V and 4 bases from J, with 2 as the unmatched junction base count. CDR1 and CDR2 were assigned from the germline V gene as SGHVS and FQNEAQ. Library construction relied on the immunoSEQ multiplex PCR assay. RNA was extracted from all samples and reverse transcribed into cDNA as template for TCR sequencing. SuperScript III was used to make first-strand cDNA, primed with a 2:1 mix of oligo-dT and random hexamers. A synthetic immune receptor repertoire was used to gauge amplification bias, and whatever bias remained was removed computationally. Turning to the authors' computational methods: Raw reads were preprocessed to remove errors, and CDR3 was defined according to IMGT conventions as the region from the conserved cysteine to phenylalanine. To get clonality, Shannon entropy was normalized by log2 of the number of productive unique TCRs and the result was subtracted from 1. Whether each scalp clone was CD4 or CD8 was inferred by checking scalp TCRbeta sequences against the CD4 and CD8 repertoires from sorted blood. The immuneACCESS repertoire file appears here via TCRdb, limited to in-frame rearrangements. These files lack a portion of the clones; in checked studies, under half of the deficit traces to unresolved V genes, and the cause of the others is not known. D and trimming come from the DNA, and the V and J calls and clone size come from that table. This sample holds roughly 150,000 clones; roughly 52% were observed only once. About 16% of the sample is taken by the ten largest.

The time point label here, explained by the study, means: about 4 weeks on oral tofacitinib. In the paper's terms, the treatment or condition label means: oral pan-JAK inhibitor, 5-10 mg twice daily. Peripheral blood and lesional scalp punch biopsies were obtained from patients with alopecia areata. After PBMCs were isolated by density centrifugation and stained for CD3, CD4 and CD8, a FACSAria was used to sort CD4+ and CD8+ T cells. The TCR sequence derives from a human donor with alopecia areata. The specimen was CD8+ T cells sorted from blood, collected at week 4, from a patient treated with tofacitinib. The chain is made from TRBV7-8 and TRBJ2-2, with 8 middle bases fitting TRBD2. The CDR3 amino acid sequence is: CASSLDGGGTGELFF. The DNA reads TGTGCCAGCAGCTTAGACGGGGGGGGCACCGGGGAGCTGTTTTTT. With the portions outside the CDR3 filled from the reference TRBV7-8 and TRBJ2-2 genes, the complete variable region becomes GAGVSQSPRYKVAKRGQDVALRCDPISGHVSLFWYQQALGQGPEFLTYFQNEAQLDKSGLPSDRFFAERPEGSVSTLKIQRTQQEDSAVYLCASSLDGGGTGELFFGEGSRLTVL.